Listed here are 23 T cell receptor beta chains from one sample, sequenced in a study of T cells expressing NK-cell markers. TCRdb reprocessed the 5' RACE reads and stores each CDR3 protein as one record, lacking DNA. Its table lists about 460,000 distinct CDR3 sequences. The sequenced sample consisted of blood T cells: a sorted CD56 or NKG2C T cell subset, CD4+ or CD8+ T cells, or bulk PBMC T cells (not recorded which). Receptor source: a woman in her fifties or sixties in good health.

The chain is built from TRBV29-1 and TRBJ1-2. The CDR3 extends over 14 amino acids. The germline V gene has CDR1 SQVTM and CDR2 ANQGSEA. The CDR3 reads CSVVTTAWAYGYTF. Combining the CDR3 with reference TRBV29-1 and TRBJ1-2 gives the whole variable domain SAVISQKPSRDICQRGTSLTIQCQVDSQVTMMFWYRQQPGQSLTLIATANQGSEATYESGFVIDKFPISRPNLTFSTLTVSNMSPEDSSIYLCSVVTTAWAYGYTFGSGTRLTVV.

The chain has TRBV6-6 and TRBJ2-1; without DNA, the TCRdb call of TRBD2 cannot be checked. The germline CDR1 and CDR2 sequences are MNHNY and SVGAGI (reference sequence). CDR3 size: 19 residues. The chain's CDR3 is CASALRTSGIVGLYNEQFF.

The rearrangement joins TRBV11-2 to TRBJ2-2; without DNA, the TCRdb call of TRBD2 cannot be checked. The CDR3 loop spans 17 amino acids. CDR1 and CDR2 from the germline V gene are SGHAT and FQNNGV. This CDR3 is CASSLIAGGPYTGELFF.

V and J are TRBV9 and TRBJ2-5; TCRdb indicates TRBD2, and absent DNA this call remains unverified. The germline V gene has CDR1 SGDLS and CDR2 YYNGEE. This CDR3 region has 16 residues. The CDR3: CASSSRVAGEQETQYF.

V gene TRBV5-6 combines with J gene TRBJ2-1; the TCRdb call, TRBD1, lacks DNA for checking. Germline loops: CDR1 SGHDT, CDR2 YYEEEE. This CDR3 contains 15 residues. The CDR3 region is CASTTWKGRGGEQFF.

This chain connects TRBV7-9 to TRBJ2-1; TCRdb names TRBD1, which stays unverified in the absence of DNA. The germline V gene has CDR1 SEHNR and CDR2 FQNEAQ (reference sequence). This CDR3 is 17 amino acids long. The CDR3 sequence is CASSSGRAENINNEQFF.

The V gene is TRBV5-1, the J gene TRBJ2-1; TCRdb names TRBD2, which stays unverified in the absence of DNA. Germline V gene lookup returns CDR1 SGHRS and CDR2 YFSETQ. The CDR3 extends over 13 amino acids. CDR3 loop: CASSSAINNEQFF. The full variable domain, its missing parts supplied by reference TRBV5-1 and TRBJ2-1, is KAGVTQTPRYLIKTRGQQVTLSCSPISGHRSVSWYQQTPGQGLQFLFEYFSETQRNKGNFPGRFSGRQFSNSRSEMNVSTLELGDSALYLCASSSAINNEQFFGPGTRLTVL.

The CDR3 is CASSPRALAGVGNEQFF. The rearrangement links TRBV3-1 to TRBJ2-1; TCRdb's assignment of TRBD2 cannot be checked, as there is no DNA. The length of the CDR3 is 17 residues. Germline CDR1 reads LGHDT; CDR2 reads YNNKEL (reference sequence).

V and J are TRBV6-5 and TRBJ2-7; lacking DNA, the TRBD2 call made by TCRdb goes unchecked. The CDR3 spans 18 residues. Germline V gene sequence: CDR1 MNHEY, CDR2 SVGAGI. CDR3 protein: CASSRFPGLAGGSGEQYF.

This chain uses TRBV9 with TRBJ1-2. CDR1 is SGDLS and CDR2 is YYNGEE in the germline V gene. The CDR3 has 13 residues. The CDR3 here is CASSVDSIYGYTF.

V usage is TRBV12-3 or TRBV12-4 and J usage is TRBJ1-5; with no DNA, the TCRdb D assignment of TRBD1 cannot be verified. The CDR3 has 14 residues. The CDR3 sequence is CASSAGELNQPQHF.

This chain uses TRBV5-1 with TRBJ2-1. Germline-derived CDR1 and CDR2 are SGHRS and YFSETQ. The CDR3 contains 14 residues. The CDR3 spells CASSLGPNDNEQFF.

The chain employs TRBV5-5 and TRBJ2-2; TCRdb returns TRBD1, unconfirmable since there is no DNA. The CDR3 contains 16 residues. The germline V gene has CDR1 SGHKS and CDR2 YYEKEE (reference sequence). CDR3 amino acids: CASSRARDRTTGELFF.

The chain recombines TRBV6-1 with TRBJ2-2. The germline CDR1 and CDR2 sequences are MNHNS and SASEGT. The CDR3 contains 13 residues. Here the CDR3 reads CASSVSIAGELFF.

CDR3 residues: CASSIYRAGEKLFF. The rearrangement uses TRBV19 and TRBJ1-4; TCRdb outputs TRBD1, but without DNA this stays unchecked. This CDR3 is 14 amino acids long. Per the germline V gene, CDR1 is LNHDA and CDR2 is SQIVND (reference sequence).

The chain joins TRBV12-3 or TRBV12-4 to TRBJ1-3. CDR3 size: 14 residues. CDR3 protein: CASRPGGSGNTIYF.

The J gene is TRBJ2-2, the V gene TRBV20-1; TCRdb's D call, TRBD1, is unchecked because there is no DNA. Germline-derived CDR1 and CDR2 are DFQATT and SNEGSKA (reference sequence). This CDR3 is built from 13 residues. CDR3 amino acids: CSARGAPIRELFF.

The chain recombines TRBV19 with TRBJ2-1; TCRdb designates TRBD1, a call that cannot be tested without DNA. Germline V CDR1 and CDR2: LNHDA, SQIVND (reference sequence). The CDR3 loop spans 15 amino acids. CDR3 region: CASSIIGHTYNEQFF.

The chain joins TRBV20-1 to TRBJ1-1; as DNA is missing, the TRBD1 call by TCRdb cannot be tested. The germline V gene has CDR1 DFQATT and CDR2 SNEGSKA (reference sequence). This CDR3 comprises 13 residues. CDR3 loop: CSARDLTGTEAFF.

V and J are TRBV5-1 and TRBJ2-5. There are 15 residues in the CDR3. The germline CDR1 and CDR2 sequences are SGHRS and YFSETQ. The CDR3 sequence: CASSLEGNGQETQYF.

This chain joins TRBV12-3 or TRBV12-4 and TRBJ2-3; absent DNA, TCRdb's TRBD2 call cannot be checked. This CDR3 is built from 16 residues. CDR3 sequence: CASSLRIAGVADTQYF.

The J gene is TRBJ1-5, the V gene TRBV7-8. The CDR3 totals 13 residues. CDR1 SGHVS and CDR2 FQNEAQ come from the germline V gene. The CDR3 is CASSLRPIGPQHF.

The CDR3 here is CATSRDRERPDTQYF. V gene TRBV15 combines with J gene TRBJ2-3; TCRdb selects TRBD1, and the lack of DNA leaves this call unchecked. CDR1 is LNHNV and CDR2 is YYDKDF in the germline V gene (reference sequence). The CDR3 is made up of 15 amino acids.